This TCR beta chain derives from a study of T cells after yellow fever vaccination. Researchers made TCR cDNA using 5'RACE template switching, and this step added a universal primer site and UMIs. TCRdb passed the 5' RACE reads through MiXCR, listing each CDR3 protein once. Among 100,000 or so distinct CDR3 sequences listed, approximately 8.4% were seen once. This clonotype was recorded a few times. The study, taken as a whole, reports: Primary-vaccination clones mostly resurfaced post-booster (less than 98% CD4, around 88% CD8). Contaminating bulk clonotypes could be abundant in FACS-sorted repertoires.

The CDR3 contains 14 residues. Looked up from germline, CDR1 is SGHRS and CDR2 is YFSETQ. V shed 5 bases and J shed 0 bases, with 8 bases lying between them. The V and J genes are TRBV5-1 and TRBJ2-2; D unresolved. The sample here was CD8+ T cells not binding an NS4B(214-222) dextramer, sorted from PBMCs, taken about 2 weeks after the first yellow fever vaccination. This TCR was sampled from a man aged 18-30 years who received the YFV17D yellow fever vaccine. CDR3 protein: CASRWAPNTGELFF. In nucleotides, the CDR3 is TGCGCCAGCAGGTGGGCACCGAACACCGGGGAGCTGTTTTTT.